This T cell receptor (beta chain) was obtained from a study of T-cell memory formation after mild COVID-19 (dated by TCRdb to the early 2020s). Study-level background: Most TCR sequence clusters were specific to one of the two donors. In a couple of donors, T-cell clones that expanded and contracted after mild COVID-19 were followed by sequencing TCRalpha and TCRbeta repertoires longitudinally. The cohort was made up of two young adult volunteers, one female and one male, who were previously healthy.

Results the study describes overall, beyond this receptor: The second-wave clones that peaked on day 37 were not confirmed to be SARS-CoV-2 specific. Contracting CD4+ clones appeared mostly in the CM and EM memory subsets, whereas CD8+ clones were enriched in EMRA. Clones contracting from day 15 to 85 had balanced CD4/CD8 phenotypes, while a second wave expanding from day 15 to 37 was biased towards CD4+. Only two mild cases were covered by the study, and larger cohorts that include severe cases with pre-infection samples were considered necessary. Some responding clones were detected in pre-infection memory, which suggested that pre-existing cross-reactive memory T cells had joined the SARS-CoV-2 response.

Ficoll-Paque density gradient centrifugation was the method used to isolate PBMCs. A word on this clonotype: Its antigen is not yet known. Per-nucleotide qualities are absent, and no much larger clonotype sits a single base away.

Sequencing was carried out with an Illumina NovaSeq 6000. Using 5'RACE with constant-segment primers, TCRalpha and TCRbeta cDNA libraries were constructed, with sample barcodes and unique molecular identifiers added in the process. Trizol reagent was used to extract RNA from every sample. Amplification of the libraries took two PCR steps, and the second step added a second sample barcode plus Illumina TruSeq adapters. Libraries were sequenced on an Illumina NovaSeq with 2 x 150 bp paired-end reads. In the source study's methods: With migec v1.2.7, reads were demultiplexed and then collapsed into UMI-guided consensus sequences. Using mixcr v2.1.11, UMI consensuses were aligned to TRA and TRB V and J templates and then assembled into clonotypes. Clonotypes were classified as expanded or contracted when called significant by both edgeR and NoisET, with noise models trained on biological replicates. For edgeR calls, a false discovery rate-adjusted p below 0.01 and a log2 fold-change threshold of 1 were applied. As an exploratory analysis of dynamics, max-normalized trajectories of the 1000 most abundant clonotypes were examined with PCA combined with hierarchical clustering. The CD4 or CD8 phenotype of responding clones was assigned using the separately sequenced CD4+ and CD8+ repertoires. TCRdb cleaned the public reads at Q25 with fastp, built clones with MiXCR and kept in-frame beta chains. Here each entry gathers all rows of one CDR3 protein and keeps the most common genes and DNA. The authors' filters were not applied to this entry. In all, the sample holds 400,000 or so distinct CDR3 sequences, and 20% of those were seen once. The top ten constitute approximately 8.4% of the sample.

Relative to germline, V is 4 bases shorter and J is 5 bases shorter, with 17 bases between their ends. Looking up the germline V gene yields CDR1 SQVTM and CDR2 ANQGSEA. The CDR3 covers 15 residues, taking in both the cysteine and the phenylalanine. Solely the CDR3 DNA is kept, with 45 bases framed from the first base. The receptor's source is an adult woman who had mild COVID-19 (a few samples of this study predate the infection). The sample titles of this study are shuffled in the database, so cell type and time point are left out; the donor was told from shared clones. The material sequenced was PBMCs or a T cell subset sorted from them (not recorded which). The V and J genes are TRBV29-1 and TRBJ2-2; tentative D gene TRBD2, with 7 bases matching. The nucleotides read TGCAGCGTTGCTCGCCAGGGGAGGGGGACCGGGGAGCTGTTTTTT. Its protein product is CSVARQGRGTGELFF.